This is a list of T cell receptor beta chains from one sample in a study of cytomegalovirus exposure and HLA in healthy donors. TCRdb keeps only in-frame clones here, not all; method: immunoSEQ multiplex PCR. The sample has 40,000 to 45,000 clones, about nine tenths seen once. The sequencing sample was made of PBMCs. The source is a woman aged 40 to 55 in good health and CMV-seropositive. Each CDR3 is given with its conserved first and last residue. The D gene is left open where the match is weak. Clone size is shown for a subset of rows, as once, few, many or a class of expanded clone.

clone size: -; J gene: TRBJ1-2; V gene: TRBV28; D gene: -; CDR3 DNA: TGTGCCAGCAGTACATCGGGGATTCGGGGCTACACCTTC; CDR3 protein: CASSTSGIRGYTF
clone size: -; J gene: TRBJ2-6; V gene: TRBV5-8; D gene: TRBD1; CDR3 DNA: TGTGCCAGCAGCTGGACAGGGACCGCCGGTGGGGCCAACGTCCTGACTTTC; CDR3 protein: CASSWTGTAGGANVLTF
clone size: -; J gene: TRBJ2-2; V gene: TRBV6-7; D gene: -; CDR3 DNA: TGTGCCAGGACGACACTCCGAGGGGAGCTGTTTTTT; CDR3 protein: CARTTLRGELFF
clone size: -; J gene: TRBJ2-5; V gene: TRBV4-2; D gene: TRBD1; CDR3 DNA: TGTGCCAGCAGTCCCGGGACAGGGGGAGAGACCCAGTACTTC; CDR3 protein: CASSPGTGGETQYF
clone size: -; J gene: TRBJ2-5; V gene: TRBV5-8; D gene: TRBD1; CDR3 DNA: TGTGCCAGCAGCATAGCCGGGACAGGGAAAAAAGAGACCCAGTACTTC; CDR3 protein: CASSIAGTGKKETQYF
clone size: -; J gene: TRBJ1-1; V gene: TRBV10-3; D gene: -; CDR3 DNA: TGTGCCGCTCGGGAGAGGCAAAACACTGAAGCTTTCTTT; CDR3 protein: CAARERQNTEAFF
clone size: -; J gene: TRBJ1-5; V gene: TRBV25-1; D gene: TRBD1; CDR3 DNA: TGTGCCAGCAGTGGGACAGGGACCACCAATAGCAATCAGCCCCAGCATTTT; CDR3 protein: CASSGTGTTNSNQPQHF
clone size: -; J gene: TRBJ2-1; V gene: TRBV7-2; D gene: TRBD2; CDR3 DNA: TGTGCCAGCAGCACAAGAGCGGGAGGCGTATATGAGCAGTTCTTC; CDR3 protein: CASSTRAGGVYEQFF
clone size: -; J gene: TRBJ1-5; V gene: TRBV6-1; D gene: TRBD1; CDR3 DNA: TGTGCCAGCAGTGGCCGGGACAGACCTAATCAGCCCCAGCATTTT; CDR3 protein: CASSGRDRPNQPQHF
clone size: -; J gene: TRBJ2-7; V gene: TRBV7-6; D gene: -; CDR3 DNA: TGTGCCAGCAGCTTAGGCGTCGCCGGGAACGAGCAGTACTTC; CDR3 protein: CASSLGVAGNEQYF
clone size: -; J gene: TRBJ2-7; V gene: TRBV15; D gene: TRBD1; CDR3 DNA: TGCGCCACCAGCAGAGTCCGGACAGGGACGGGGAAAAGCTCCTACGAGCAGTACTTC; CDR3 protein: CATSRVRTGTGKSSYEQYF
clone size: -; J gene: TRBJ1-2; V gene: TRBV6-5; D gene: TRBD1; CDR3 DNA: TGTGCCAGCAGTGACCGCAGGGGGCGCAATGGCTACACCTTC; CDR3 protein: CASSDRRGRNGYTF
clone size: -; J gene: TRBJ1-4; V gene: TRBV18; D gene: TRBD1; CDR3 DNA: TGTGCCAGCTCACCGGTCCTGGGACAGGGTAGCGAAAAACTGTTTTTT; CDR3 protein: CASSPVLGQGSEKLFF
clone size: -; J gene: TRBJ1-1; V gene: TRBV4-1; D gene: -; CDR3 DNA: TGCGCCAGCAGCCAAGTAATTATGCTCGGGGATACTGAAGCTTTCTTT; CDR3 protein: CASSQVIMLGDTEAFF
clone size: -; J gene: TRBJ2-7; V gene: TRBV2; D gene: TRBD1; CDR3 DNA: TGTGCCAGCGCCCGGGACAGTCACTACGAGCAGCACTTC; CDR3 protein: CASARDSHYEQHF
clone size: once; J gene: TRBJ2-4; V gene: TRBV18; D gene: -; CDR3 DNA: TGTGCCAGCTCACCGTCGGCCAAAAACATTCAGTACTTC; CDR3 protein: CASSPSAKNIQYF
clone size: -; J gene: TRBJ2-3; V gene: TRBV5-1; D gene: -; CDR3 DNA: TGCGCCAGCAGCAGAGTATCTGATCCCTCAGATACGCAGTATTTT; CDR3 protein: CASSRVSDPSDTQYF
clone size: -; J gene: TRBJ2-7; V gene: TRBV19; D gene: TRBD2; CDR3 DNA: TGTGCCAGTAGTGTGGAGACTTCTTTAGCGGGAGTACACGAGCAGTACTTC; CDR3 protein: CASSVETSLAGVHEQYF
clone size: -; J gene: TRBJ2-1; V gene: TRBV15; D gene: -; CDR3 DNA: TGTGCCACCAGCGCAGGGGAGTACAATGAGCAGTTCTTC; CDR3 protein: CATSAGEYNEQFF
clone size: -; J gene: TRBJ2-2; V gene: TRBV21-1; D gene: -; CDR3 DNA: TGTGCCAGCACAACTAAGGACGGGGGAGGGCCGGTCGGGGAGCTGTTTTTT; CDR3 protein: CASTTKDGGGPVGELFF
clone size: few; J gene: TRBJ2-1; V gene: TRBV2; D gene: -; CDR3 DNA: TGTGCCAGCTTGGGTACACTAGTGTACAATGAGCAGTTCTTC; CDR3 protein: CASLGTLVYNEQFF
clone size: -; J gene: TRBJ2-1; V gene: TRBV4-2; D gene: -; CDR3 DNA: TGTGCCAGCAGCCAAGCCCAACTCGCGCTGAATGAGCAGTTCTTC; CDR3 protein: CASSQAQLALNEQFF
clone size: -; J gene: TRBJ1-6; V gene: TRBV11-3; D gene: -; CDR3 DNA: TGTGCCAGCAGCTTGGGAGGGGATTCACCCCTCCACTTT; CDR3 protein: CASSLGGDSPLHF
clone size: -; J gene: TRBJ2-1; V gene: TRBV6-1; D gene: TRBD2; CDR3 DNA: TGTGCCAGCAGTGAAGATCAGGGAGGGAGGTGGAATGAGCAGTTCTTC; CDR3 protein: CASSEDQGGRWNEQFF
clone size: -; J gene: TRBJ2-5; V gene: TRBV6-5; D gene: -; CDR3 DNA: TGTGCCAGCAGTTCCCACGAAGGAGAAGCCCAGTACTTC; CDR3 protein: CASSSHEGEAQYF
clone size: -; J gene: TRBJ2-1; V gene: TRBV11-2; D gene: TRBD1; CDR3 DNA: TGTGCCAGCAGCGCCCAGACAGGGTCTGAGCAGTTCTTC; CDR3 protein: CASSAQTGSEQFF
clone size: -; J gene: TRBJ2-2; V gene: TRBV9; D gene: TRBD2; CDR3 DNA: TGTGCCAGCAGCGTAGTTGCGGGAGGGCCTACCGGGGAGCTGTTTTTT; CDR3 protein: CASSVVAGGPTGELFF
clone size: -; J gene: TRBJ2-7; V gene: TRBV7-9; D gene: -; CDR3 DNA: TGTTCCAGCAGCTTCCTTACAGGGATTCTAACCTACGAGCAGTACTTC; CDR3 protein: CSSSFLTGILTYEQYF
clone size: -; J gene: TRBJ2-5; V gene: TRBV18; D gene: TRBD1; CDR3 DNA: TGTGCCAGCTCACCACCTCGGGACAGGGAGCCAGAGACCCAGTACTTC; CDR3 protein: CASSPPRDREPETQYF
clone size: -; J gene: TRBJ2-5; V gene: TRBV4-2; D gene: -; CDR3 DNA: TGTGCCAGCAGCCATGGTGGGGCGGAGACCCAGTACTTC; CDR3 protein: CASSHGGAETQYF
clone size: -; J gene: TRBJ2-1; V gene: TRBV15; D gene: -; CDR3 DNA: TGTGCCACCAGCACGCAGGAAGAGGGTTACAATGAGCAGTTCTTC; CDR3 protein: CATSTQEEGYNEQFF
clone size: -; J gene: TRBJ1-5; V gene: TRBV5-1; D gene: -; CDR3 DNA: TGCGCCAGCAGCTTGGAAGCCGGGGAGCCCCAGCATTTT; CDR3 protein: CASSLEAGEPQHF
clone size: -; J gene: TRBJ2-2; V gene: TRBV21-1; D gene: -; CDR3 DNA: TGTGCCAGCAGCAAAGTATCGAAAAACGACAGGGGGCGCAAGGACGGGGAGCTGTTTTTT; CDR3 protein: CASSKVSKNDRGRKDGELFF
clone size: -; J gene: TRBJ2-5; V gene: TRBV29-1; D gene: -; CDR3 DNA: TGCAGCGTAGAACAGGGCCCCCAAGAGACCCAGTACTTC; CDR3 protein: CSVEQGPQETQYF
clone size: -; J gene: TRBJ2-3; V gene: TRBV7-2; D gene: TRBD2; CDR3 DNA: TGTGCCAGCAGCATAGCGGGGCTAGATACGCAGTATTTT; CDR3 protein: CASSIAGLDTQYF
clone size: -; J gene: TRBJ2-2; V gene: TRBV7-2; D gene: TRBD1; CDR3 DNA: TGTGCCAGCAGCCCCAGGACAGGTCCCGCCGGGGAGCTGTTTTTT; CDR3 protein: CASSPRTGPAGELFF
clone size: -; J gene: TRBJ2-7; V gene: TRBV30; D gene: -; CDR3 DNA: TGTGCCTGGACTCGGGAATGGGCCTACGAGCAGTACTTC; CDR3 protein: CAWTREWAYEQYF
clone size: few; J gene: TRBJ2-3; V gene: TRBV7-2; D gene: TRBD2; CDR3 DNA: TGTGCCAGCAGCAGAACTAGCGGGGTCACAGATACGCAGTATTTT; CDR3 protein: CASSRTSGVTDTQYF
clone size: -; J gene: TRBJ1-2; V gene: TRBV18; D gene: TRBD1; CDR3 DNA: TGTGCCAGCTCACCACGGGACAGACGAGATGGCTACACCTTC; CDR3 protein: CASSPRDRRDGYTF
clone size: -; J gene: TRBJ2-5; V gene: TRBV6-5; D gene: -; CDR3 DNA: TGTGCCAGCAGTTACTTAACAGGGATCGAGACCCAGTACTTC; CDR3 protein: CASSYLTGIETQYF